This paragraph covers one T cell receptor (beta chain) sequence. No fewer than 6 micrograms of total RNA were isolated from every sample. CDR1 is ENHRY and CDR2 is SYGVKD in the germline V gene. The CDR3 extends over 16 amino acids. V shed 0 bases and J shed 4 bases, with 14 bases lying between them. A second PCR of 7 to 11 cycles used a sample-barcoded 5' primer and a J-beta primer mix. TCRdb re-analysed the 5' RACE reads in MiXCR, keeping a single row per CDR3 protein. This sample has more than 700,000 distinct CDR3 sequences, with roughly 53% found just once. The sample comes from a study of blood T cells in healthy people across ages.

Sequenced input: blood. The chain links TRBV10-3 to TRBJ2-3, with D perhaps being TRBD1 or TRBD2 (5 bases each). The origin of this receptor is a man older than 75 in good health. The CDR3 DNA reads TGTGCCATCAGTGAGTCCCGGGGCGACTTCTCAGATACGCAGTATTTT. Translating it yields CAISESRGDFSDTQYF.